What follows are 12 T cell receptor beta chains derived from one specimen sequenced in a study of T cell responses to AZD1222 COVID-19 vaccine. Profiled with immunoSEQ multiplex PCR; TCRdb holds only in-frame clones, not every one. The data show approximately 89,000 clones, just over 85% seen once. Sequencing used peripheral blood, obtained 28 days after the second AZD1222 dose. The receptors were sampled from an adult who received the AZD1222 COVID-19 vaccine.

The chain recombines TRBV18 with TRBJ2-3; weak D call: TRBD2 (5 bases). Germline-derived CDR1 and CDR2 are KGHSH and LQKENI. The CDR3 runs 14 residues. V was trimmed by 3 bases and J by 5 bases, leaving 12 bases between them. The CDR3 nucleotides read TGTGCCAGCTCACCCCAATGGGGAGAAGATACGCAGTATTTT. Protein: CASSPQWGEDTQYF. The variable domain in full, completed from reference TRBV18 and TRBJ2-3, reads NAGVMQNPRHLVRRRGQEARLRCSPMKGHSHVYWYRQLPEEGLKFMVYLQKENIIDESGMPKERFSAEFPKEGPSILRIQQVVRGDSAAYFCASSPQWGEDTQYFGPGTRLTVL.

The V call is TRBV7-2, the J call TRBJ2-3; 7 bases match TRBD2. The CDR3 length is 13 residues. Germline V lookup: CDR1 SGHTA, CDR2 FQGNSA. The V segment lost 7 bases and the J segment 6 bases; nucleotides outside the gene matches: 7. CDR3 DNA: TGTGCCAGCAACGGAGGGAGGGGCGATACGCAGTATTTT. Translating gives CASNGGRGDTQYF.

The V call is TRBV5-5, the J call TRBJ1-2; D perhaps matches TRBD1 (6 bases). The CDR3 runs to 15 residues. Germline V gives CDR1 SGHKS, CDR2 YYEKEE (reference sequence). Deletions cut 4 bases from V and 2 bases from J, with 15 bases between. CDR3 nucleotide sequence: TGTGCCAGCAGCCCGGGGGGGCTCTCCAACTATGGCTACACCTTC. Translated: CASSPGGLSNYGYTF.

The chain uses TRBV5-5 and TRBJ2-2; 10 bases agree with TRBD1. From germline, CDR1 is SGHKS and CDR2 YYEKEE (reference sequence). The V and J ends lost 4 bases and 0 bases, in that order; junction bases with no gene match: 6. The CDR3 is made up of 17 amino acids. The CDR3 DNA follows: TGTGCCAGCAGCCAGAGGACAGGGGGGACGAACACCGGGGAGCTGTTTTTT. Its protein product is CASSQRTGGTNTGELFF.

The chain carries TRBV28 and TRBJ2-7; TRBD1 might be the D (7 bases). The CDR3 is made up of 15 amino acids. Per germline, CDR1 MDHEN and CDR2 SYDVKM. The ends were cut back, 1 base at V and 6 bases at J, with 16 bases in the middle. CDR3: CASSLLGSGGSEQYF. The CDR3 DNA reads TGTGCCAGCAGTTTATTGGGTTCAGGGGGGAGCGAGCAGTACTTC.

Only one count was recorded for this clone. V and J are TRBV5-1 and TRBJ2-7, with 13 bases lining up with TRBD2. The CDR3 contains 15 residues. Looked up from germline, CDR1 is SGHRS and CDR2 is YFSETQ. J lost 7 bases, V lost 4 bases, and 8 bases had no gene match. The CDR3 sequence: CASSLQAGLAGEQYF. The CDR3 DNA reads TGCGCCAGCAGCCTCCAGGCGGGACTAGCGGGAGAGCAGTACTTC. The full variable domain, rest sourced from reference TRBV5-1 and TRBJ2-7, is KAGVTQTPRYLIKTRGQQVTLSCSPISGHRSVSWYQQTPGQGLQFLFEYFSETQRNKGNFPGRFSGRQFSNSRSEMNVSTLELGDSALYLCASSLQAGLAGEQYFGPGTRLTVT.

This clone occurred once. The chain has TRBV28 and TRBJ2-5, with D maybe TRBD2 (5 bases). The V end was cut by 5 bases, the J end by 4 bases, with 14 bases between. Germline-derived CDR1 and CDR2 are MDHEN and SYDVKM. This CDR3 has 14 residues. In DNA, the CDR3 is TGTGCCAGCAGTCCGCCGACGAGCGGAGAGACCCAGTACTTC. Protein: CASSPPTSGETQYF.

This clone was picked up a small number of times. This chain connects TRBV9 to TRBJ2-7; possibly TRBD1 for D (6 bases). The CDR3 has 14 amino acids. Trimming left V 3 bases short and J 5 bases short, with 15 bases between. In germline, CDR1 is SGDLS, CDR2 YYNGEE. This chain's CDR3 is CASSAGPRGHEQYF. CDR3 nucleotides: TGTGCCAGCAGCGCCGGCCCCAGGGGCCACGAGCAGTACTTC.

The chain combines TRBV6-5 with TRBJ2-3; no clear D gene. V gave up 2 bases and J gave up 2 bases, with 8 bases separating them. This CDR3 is 14 amino acids long. Per the germline V gene, CDR1 is MNHEY and CDR2 is SVGAGI. As DNA, the CDR3 is TGTGCCAGCAGTTACCTCCAGGACACAGATACGCAGTATTTT. It specifies CASSYLQDTDTQYF.

CDR3 in amino acids: CASSPRLAGGSGEQFF. The CDR3, as DNA: TGTGCCAGCTCACCTCGCCTAGCGGGAGGGTCAGGTGAGCAGTTCTTC. The chain joins TRBV18 to TRBJ2-1, with 12 bases aligning to TRBD2. CDR1 and CDR2 (germline): KGHSH, LQKENI. With 3 bases clipped from V and 9 bases from J, the junction kept 9 bases outside the gene matches. This CDR3 spans 16 amino acids.

There are a few counts of this clone. The chain joins TRBV19 to TRBJ1-2; 7 bases agree with TRBD1. Germline values: CDR1 LNHDA, CDR2 SQIVND (reference sequence). V shed 5 bases, J shed 8 bases, and the junction held 11 bases outside the gene matches. CDR3 size: 14 residues. As DNA, the CDR3 is TGTGCCAGTAGTTGGGGACAGCCCCTGGGGGGCTACACCTTC. Translation gives CASSWGQPLGGYTF. Complete variable domain (other parts from reference TRBV19 and TRBJ1-2): DGGITQSPKYLFRKEGQNVTLSCEQNLNHDAMYWYRQDPGQGLRLIYYSQIVNDFQKGDIAEGYSVSREKKESFPLTVTSAQKNPTAFYLCASSWGQPLGGYTFGSGTRLTVV.

The V and J genes are TRBV12-3 or TRBV12-4 and TRBJ2-2; unclear D gene. The V and J ends lost 3 bases and 4 bases respectively, with 6 bases between them. The CDR3 consists of 13 residues. CDR3 nucleotide sequence: TGTGCCAGCAGTTTGGTCGGCACCGGGGAGCTGTTTTTT. Its translation is CASSLVGTGELFF.